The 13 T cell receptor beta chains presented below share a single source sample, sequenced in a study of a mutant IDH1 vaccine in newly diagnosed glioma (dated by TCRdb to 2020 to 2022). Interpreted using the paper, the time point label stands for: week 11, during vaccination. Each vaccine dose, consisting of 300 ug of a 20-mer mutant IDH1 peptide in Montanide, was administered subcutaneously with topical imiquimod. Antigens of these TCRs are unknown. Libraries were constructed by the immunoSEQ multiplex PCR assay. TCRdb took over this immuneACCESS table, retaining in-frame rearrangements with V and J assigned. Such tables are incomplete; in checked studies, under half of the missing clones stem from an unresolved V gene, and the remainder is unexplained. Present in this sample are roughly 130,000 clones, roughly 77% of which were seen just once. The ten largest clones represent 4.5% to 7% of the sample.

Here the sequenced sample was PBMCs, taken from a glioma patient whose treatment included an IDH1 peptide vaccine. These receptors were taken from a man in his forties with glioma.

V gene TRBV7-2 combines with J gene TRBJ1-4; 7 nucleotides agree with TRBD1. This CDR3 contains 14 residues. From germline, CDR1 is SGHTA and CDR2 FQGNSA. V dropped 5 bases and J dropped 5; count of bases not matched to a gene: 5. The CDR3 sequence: CASSRGQPNEKLFF. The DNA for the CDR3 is TGTGCCAGCAGCCGGGGACAGCCGAATGAAAAACTGTTTTTT.

CDR3 in DNA: TGCGCCAGCAGCCAAGCGAGCAGGGACTACGAGCAGTACTTC. This sequence encodes CASSQASRDYEQYF. This chain links TRBV4-1 with TRBJ2-7, with D maybe TRBD1 (5 bases). The germline V gene encodes CDR1 MGHRA and CDR2 YSYEKL. The CDR3 consists of 14 residues. Trimming shortened V by 1 base and J by 3 bases, and 10 bases separated the two germline ends.

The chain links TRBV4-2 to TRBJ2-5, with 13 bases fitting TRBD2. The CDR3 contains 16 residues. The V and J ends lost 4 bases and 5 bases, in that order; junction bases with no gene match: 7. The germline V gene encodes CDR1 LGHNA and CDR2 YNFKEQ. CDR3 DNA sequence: TGTGCCAGCAGCCCAACTAGCGGGGGGGCCTTTGAGACCCAGTACTTC. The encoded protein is CASSPTSGGAFETQYF.

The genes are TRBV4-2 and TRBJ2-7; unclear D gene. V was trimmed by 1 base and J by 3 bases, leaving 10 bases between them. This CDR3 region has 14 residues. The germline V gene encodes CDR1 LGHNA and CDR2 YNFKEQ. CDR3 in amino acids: CASSQGPDRYEQYF. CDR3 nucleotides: TGTGCCAGCAGCCAAGGGCCAGACCGCTACGAGCAGTACTTC.

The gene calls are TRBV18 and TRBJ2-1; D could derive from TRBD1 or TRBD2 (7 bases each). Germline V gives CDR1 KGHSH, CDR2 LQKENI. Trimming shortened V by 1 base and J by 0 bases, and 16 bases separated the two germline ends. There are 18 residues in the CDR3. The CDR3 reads CASSPRGGGMSSYNEQFF. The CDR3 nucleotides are TGTGCCAGCTCACCACGGGGAGGGGGCATGAGCTCCTACAATGAGCAGTTCTTC.

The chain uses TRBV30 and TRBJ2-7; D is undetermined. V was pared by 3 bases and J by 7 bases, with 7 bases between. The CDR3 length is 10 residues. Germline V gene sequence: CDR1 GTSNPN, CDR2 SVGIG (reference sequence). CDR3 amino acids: CAWRLWEQYF. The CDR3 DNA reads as TGTGCCTGGAGGTTGTGGGAGCAGTACTTC.

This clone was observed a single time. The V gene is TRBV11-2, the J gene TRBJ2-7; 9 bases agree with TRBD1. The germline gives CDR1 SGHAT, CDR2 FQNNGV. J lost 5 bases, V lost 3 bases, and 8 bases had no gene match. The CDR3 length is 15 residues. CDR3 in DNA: TGTGCCAGCAGCTTTAGCCGGGACAGGGCTAACGAGCAGTACTTC. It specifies CASSFSRDRANEQYF.

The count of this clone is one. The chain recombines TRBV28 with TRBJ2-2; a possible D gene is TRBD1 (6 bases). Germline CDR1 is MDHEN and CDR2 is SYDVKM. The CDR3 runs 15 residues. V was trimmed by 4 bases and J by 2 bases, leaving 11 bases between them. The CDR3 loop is CASSSQQGNTGELFF. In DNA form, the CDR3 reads TGTGCCAGCAGTTCCCAACAGGGTAACACCGGGGAGCTGTTTTTT. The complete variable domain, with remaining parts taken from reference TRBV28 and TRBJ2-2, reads DVKVTQSSRYLVKRTGEKVFLECVQDMDHENMFWYRQDPGLGLRLIYFSYDVKMKEKGDIPEGYSVSREKKERFSLILESASTNQTSMYLCASSSQQGNTGELFFGEGSRLTVL.

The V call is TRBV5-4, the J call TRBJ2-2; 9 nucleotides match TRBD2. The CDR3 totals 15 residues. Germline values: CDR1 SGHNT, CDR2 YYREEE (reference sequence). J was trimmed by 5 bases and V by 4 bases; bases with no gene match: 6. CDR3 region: CASSIGLARTGELFF. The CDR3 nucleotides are TGTGCCAGCAGCATCGGACTAGCGAGAACCGGGGAGCTGTTTTTT.

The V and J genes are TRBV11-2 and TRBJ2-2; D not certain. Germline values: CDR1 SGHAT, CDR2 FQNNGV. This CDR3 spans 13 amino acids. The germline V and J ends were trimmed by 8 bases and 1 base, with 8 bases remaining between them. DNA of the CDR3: TGTGCCAGCGGAGCCAAGAACACCGGGGAGCTGTTTTTT. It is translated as CASGAKNTGELFF.

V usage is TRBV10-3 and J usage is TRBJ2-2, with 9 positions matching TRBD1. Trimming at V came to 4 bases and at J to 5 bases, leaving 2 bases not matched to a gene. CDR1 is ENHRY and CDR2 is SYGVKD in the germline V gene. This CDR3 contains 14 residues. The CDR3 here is CAISGDRVTGELFF. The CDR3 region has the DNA TGTGCCATCAGTGGGGACAGGGTTACCGGGGAGCTGTTTTTT.

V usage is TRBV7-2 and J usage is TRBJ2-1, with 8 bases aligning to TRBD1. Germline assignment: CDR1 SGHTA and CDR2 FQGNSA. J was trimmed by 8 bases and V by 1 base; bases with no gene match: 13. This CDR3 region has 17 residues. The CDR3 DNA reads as TGTGCCAGCAGCTTAGGTCCAGGGGGCCTTAAATTCGATGAGCAGTTCTTC. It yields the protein CASSLGPGGLKFDEQFF.

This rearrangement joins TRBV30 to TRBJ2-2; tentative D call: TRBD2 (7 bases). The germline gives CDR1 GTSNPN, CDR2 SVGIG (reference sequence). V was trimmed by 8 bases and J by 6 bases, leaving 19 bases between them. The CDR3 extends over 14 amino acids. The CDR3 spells CAGENGGAPGELFF. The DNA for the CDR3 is TGTGCCGGAGAGAATGGGGGGGCCCCCGGGGAGCTGTTTTTT.